This T cell receptor beta chain originates from a study of tumor-infiltrating lymphocytes in primary liver carcinoma. Germline lookup yields CDR1 GTSNPN and CDR2 SVGIG (reference sequence). The CDR3 sequence is 12 residues long. Trimming removed 3 bases from V and 5 bases from J; junction bases left unmatched: 4. Without any cell sorting, about 19-31 mg of bulk tissue yielded co-extracted RNA and DNA. Production of TCR beta cDNA used around 0.45 ug total RNA together with a constant-region primer. Investigators got TCR beta libraries out of three nested multiplex PCR rounds, done with slightly modified ARM-PCR. Use of TRBV1-TRBV30 forward primers with a C-beta reverse primer characterized the first two PCR rounds, which lasted around 9 cycles each. In TCRdb, the multiplex PCR reads were re-called with MiXCR into one record per CDR3 protein. The top ten hold roughly a third of the sample, which has around 25,000 distinct CDR3 sequences, over 60% seen once.

The V gene is TRBV30, the J gene TRBJ2-7; 7 positions match TRBD1. The sequencing sample was made of liver tumor tissue from sampling region 5. Subset described: tumor region T5, tumor centre. The sequence came from a young woman with primary liver carcinoma and hepatitis B virus infection. CDR3 protein: CAWSRTGDEQYF. The CDR3 DNA follows: TGTGCCTGGAGCCGAACAGGGGACGAGCAGTACTTC.